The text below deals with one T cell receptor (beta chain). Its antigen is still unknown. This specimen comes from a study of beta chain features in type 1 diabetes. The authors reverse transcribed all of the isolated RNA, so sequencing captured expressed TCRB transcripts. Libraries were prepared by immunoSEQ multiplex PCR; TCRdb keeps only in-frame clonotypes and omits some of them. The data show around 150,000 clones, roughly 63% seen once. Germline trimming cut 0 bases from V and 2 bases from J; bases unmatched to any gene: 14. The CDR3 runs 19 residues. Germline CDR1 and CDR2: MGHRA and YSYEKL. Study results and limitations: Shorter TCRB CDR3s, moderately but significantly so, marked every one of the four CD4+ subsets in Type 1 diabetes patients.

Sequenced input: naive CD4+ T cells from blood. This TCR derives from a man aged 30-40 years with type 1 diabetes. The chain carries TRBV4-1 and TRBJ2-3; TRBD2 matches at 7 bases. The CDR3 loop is CASSQDQARGSGHTDTQYF. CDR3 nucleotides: TGCGCCAGCAGCCAAGATCAGGCTCGGGGTAGCGGGCACACAGATACGCAGTATTTT.